This TCR beta chain was observed in a study of OX40 agonist ivuxolimab in advanced cancers. Broadly, across the study: Ivuxolimab was an agonistic, fully human IgG2 monoclonal antibody directed against OX40 (CD134), a costimulatory receptor. Intravenous ivuxolimab was administered to patients every 2 weeks at six dose levels: 0.01, 0.1, 0.3, 1.5, 3 and 10 mg/kg. Of the roughly 52 dose-escalation patients, hepatocellular carcinoma was present in about 20, melanoma in some 15, renal cell carcinoma in 9 and head and neck cancer in 9. The dose-escalation cohort was 82.7% male with a mean age of around 64 years, ranging from roughly 20 to 80. Patients were allowed to have had prior anti-PD-1, anti-PD-L1 or anti-CTLA-4 therapy, and 40% to 45% of the dose-escalation patients had previously received checkpoint inhibitors. Partial responses occurred in three dose-escalation patients: two with cutaneous melanoma and one with hepatocellular carcinoma. The point of sequencing TCRbeta in the periphery was to test whether ivuxolimab changed TCR sequence diversity and drove clonal T-cell expansion. The paper covers the monotherapy dose-escalation part of the phase I ivuxolimab trial, which included N ≈ 54 patients.

This clone appeared once. The antigen it recognizes is unknown. Qualities for individual bases were not recorded, and no much larger clone is one base off. The trial excluded patients who had a history of autoimmune disease or were on systemic immunosuppression. Peripheral blood for TCR sequencing was collected from all dose cohorts at baseline, on cycle 4 day 1, and on cycle 7 day 1. Samples came from an open-label, multicenter, first-in-human phase I dose-escalation trial of ivuxolimab. Adults with locally advanced or metastatic melanoma, renal cell carcinoma, hepatocellular carcinoma or head and neck squamous cell carcinoma were enrolled in the trial. Before TCR sequencing, CD4+ T cells and CD8+ T cells from peripheral blood were sorted into separate populations. Here is what the overall study found, with its caveats: After ivuxolimab, more expanded clones were found on average in CD8+ T cells than in CD4+ T cells. The antigen specificity of the clonally expanded peripheral T cells was not determined. Low levels of normalized T-cell clonal expansion were also seen in some nonresponding patients. In the 0.1-3.0 mg/kg groups, partial responders were among the patients with the lowest normalized peripheral clonal expansion, particularly in CD8+ T cells. Clonal expansion of both CD4+ and CD8+ blood T cells was observed from baseline to week 6 at doses 0.1 to 3.0 mg/kg.

To sequence the TCRbeta CDR3 region, genomic DNA was isolated from the sorted cells. The immunoSEQ Assay was used to sequence the TCRbeta CDR3 regions. Held by TCRdb, this immuneACCESS table contains in-frame sequences only and omits some clones. Under half of the omission traces to an unresolved V gene where checked; the cause of the rest is unknown. The sample records around 62,000 clones, over 65% of which are singletons. The leading ten clones occupy 0.6% to 0.85% of the sample. The input for sequencing was CD4+ or CD8+ T cells sorted from blood, taken in a trial of the OX40 agonist ivuxolimab. This clonotype was obtained from an adult with an advanced solid tumor such as melanoma, head and neck, liver or kidney cancer.

CDR3 sequence: CASSPTLAGGRDTQYF. The sequenced DNA: TGTGCCAGCAGCCCAACACTAGCGGGGGGGCGGGATACGCAGTATTTT. This sequence uses TRBV7-2 and TRBJ2-3; 13 central bases correspond to TRBD2. The V end gives up 5 bases and the J end 6 bases, leaving 8 bases in the junction not matched to a gene. The CDR3 covers 16 residues, taking in both the cysteine and the phenylalanine. CDR3 DNA only is kept here, 48 bases in frame from base 1. In the germline V gene, CDR1 corresponds to SGHTA and CDR2 to FQGNSA.